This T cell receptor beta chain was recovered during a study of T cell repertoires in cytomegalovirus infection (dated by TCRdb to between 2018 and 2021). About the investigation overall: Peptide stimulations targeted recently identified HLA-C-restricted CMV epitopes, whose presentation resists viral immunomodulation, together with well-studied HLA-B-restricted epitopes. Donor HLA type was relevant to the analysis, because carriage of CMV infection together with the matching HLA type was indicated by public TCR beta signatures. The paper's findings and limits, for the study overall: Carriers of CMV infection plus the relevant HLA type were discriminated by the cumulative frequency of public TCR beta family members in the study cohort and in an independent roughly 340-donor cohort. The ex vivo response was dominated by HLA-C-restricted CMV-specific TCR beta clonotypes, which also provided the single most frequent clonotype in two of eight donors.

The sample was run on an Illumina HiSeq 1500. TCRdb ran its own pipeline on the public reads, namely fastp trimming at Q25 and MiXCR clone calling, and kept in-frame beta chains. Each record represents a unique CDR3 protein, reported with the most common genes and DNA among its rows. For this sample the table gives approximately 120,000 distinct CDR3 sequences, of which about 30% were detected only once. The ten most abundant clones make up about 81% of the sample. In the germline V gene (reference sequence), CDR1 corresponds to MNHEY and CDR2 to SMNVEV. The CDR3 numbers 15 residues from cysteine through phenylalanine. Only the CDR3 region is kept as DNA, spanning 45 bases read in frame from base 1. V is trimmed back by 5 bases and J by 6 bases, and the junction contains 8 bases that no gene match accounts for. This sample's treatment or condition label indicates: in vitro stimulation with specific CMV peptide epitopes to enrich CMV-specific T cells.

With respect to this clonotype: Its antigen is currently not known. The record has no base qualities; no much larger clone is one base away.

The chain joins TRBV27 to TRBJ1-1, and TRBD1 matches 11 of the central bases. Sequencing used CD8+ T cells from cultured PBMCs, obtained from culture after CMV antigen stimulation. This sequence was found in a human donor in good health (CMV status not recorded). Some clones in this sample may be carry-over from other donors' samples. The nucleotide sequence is TGTGCCAGCAGTGCCCGACCGGGACAGGGGGCTGAAGCTTTCTTT. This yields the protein CASSARPGQGAEAFF.